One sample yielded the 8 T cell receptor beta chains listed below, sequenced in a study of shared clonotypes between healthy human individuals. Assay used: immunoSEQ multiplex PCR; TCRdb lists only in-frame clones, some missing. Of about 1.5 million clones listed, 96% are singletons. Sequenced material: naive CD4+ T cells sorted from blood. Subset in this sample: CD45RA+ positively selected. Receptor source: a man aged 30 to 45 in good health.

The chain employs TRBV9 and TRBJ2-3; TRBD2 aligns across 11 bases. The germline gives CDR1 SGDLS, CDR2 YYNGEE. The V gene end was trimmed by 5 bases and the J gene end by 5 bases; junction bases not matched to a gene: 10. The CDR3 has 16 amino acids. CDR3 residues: CASRTGTSGPGDTQYF. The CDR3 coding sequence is TGTGCCAGCAGAACCGGGACTAGCGGTCCGGGAGATACGCAGTATTTT.

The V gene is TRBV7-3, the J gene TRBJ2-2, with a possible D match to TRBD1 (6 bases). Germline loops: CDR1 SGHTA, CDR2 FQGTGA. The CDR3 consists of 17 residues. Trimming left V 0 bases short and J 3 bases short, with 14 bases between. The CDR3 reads CASSLTPSGADTGELFF. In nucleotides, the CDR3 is TGTGCCAGCAGCTTAACCCCCTCAGGGGCGGACACCGGGGAGCTGTTTTTT.

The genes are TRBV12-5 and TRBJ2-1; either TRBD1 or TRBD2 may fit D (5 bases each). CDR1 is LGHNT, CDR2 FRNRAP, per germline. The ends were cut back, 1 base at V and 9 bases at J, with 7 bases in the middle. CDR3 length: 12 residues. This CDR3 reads CASGLGGSEQFF. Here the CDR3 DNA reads TGTGCTAGTGGTTTGGGGGGGTCTGAGCAGTTCTTC.

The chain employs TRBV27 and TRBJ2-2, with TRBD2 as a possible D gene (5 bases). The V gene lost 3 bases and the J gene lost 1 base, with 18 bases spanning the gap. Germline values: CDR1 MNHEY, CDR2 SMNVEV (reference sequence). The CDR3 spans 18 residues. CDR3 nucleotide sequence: TGTGCCAGCAGTTTTTGGACTGCCTCAACCATGAACACCGGGGAGCTGTTTTTT. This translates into CASSFWTASTMNTGELFF.

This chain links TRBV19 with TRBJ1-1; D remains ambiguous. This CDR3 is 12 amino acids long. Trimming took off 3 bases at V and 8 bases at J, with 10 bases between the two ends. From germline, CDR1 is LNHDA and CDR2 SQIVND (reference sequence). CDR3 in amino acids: CASSISAMEAFF. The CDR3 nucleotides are TGTGCCAGTAGTATTTCAGCCATGGAAGCTTTCTTT.

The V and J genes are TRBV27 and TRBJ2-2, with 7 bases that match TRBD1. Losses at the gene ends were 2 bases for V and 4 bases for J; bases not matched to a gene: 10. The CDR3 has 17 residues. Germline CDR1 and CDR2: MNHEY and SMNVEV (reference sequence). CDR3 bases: TGTGCCAGCAGTTTACTGCCGCCCAGGGGGACCACCGGGGAGCTGTTTTTT. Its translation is CASSLLPPRGTTGELFF.

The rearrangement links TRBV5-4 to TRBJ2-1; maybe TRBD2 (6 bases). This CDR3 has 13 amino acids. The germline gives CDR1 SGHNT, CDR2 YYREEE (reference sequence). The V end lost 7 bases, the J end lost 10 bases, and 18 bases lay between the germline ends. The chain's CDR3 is CASGGFRGAEQFF. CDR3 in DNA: TGTGCCAGCGGGGGGTTTAGAGGGGCGGAGCAGTTCTTC.

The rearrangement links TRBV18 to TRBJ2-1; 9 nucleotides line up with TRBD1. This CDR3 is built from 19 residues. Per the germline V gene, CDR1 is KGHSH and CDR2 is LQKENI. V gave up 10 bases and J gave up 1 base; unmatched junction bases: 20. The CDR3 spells CATPLGTGPLLGSYNEQFF. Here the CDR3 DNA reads TGTGCCACCCCTCTCGGGACAGGGCCTTTGTTGGGGTCCTACAATGAGCAGTTCTTC. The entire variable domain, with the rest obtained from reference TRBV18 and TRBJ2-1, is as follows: NAGVMQNPRHLVRRRGQEARLRCSPMKGHSHVYWYRQLPEEGLKFMVYLQKENIIDESGMPKERFSAEFPKEGPSILRIQQVVRGDSAAYFCATPLGTGPLLGSYNEQFFGPGTRLTVL.